The 29 T cell receptor beta chains below all came from one sample that was sequenced in a study of blood T cells in healthy people across ages. PCR was performed a second time for about 7 to 12 cycles using a sample-barcoded 5' primer and a J-beta primer mix. TCRdb itself ran the 5' RACE reads through MiXCR, one entry per CDR3 protein. The repertoire includes 1.5 million to 2 million distinct CDR3 sequences, about 31% of them detected once, and roughly 12% sits in the top ten. The sequenced sample was blood. These receptors all come from a woman aged 25 to 39 in good health.

This chain connects TRBV28 to TRBJ2-1; TRBD2 matches 10 bases. Germline CDR1 is MDHEN and CDR2 is SYDVKM. This CDR3 region has 17 residues. V was clipped by 5 bases and J by 3 bases; unmatched bases: 10. CDR3 DNA sequence: TGTGCCAGCAGTCGAATCTTAGCGGGAGGTGGCTACAATGAGCAGTTCTTC. As protein: CASSRILAGGGYNEQFF.

The gene calls are TRBV9 and TRBJ2-5, with D possibly being TRBD2 (6 bases). The CDR3 totals 15 residues. The V end lost 4 bases, the J end lost 4 bases, and 17 bases lay between the germline ends. Per the germline V gene, CDR1 is SGDLS and CDR2 is YYNGEE. The CDR3 DNA reads as TGTGCCAGCAGCTCCCGGGGGACGGGTGGAGAGACCCAGTACTTC. Amino acid sequence: CASSSRGTGGETQYF.

This chain uses TRBV20-1 with TRBJ2-7, with D perhaps TRBD1 (5 bases). V lost 0 bases and J 6 bases, leaving 15 bases between the germline ends. CDR3 length: 14 amino acids. Germline assignment: CDR1 DFQATT and CDR2 SNEGSKA (reference sequence). The CDR3 region is CSAREVRESAEQYF. The CDR3, as DNA: TGCAGTGCTAGAGAGGTCAGGGAATCGGCCGAGCAGTACTTC.

This clonotype occurred once. CDR3 protein: CAWERGYEQYF. The CDR3 bases are TGTGCCTGGGAAAGAGGCTACGAGCAGTACTTC. V and J are TRBV30 and TRBJ2-7, with D uncertain. V shed 5 bases and J shed 3 bases, with 8 bases lying between them. From germline, CDR1 is GTSNPN and CDR2 SVGIG (reference sequence). The CDR3 sequence is 11 residues long.

The gene calls are TRBV10-3 and TRBJ2-3; TRBD2 is a possible D gene (6 bases). Germline-derived CDR1 and CDR2 are ENHRY and SYGVKD. Trimming cost V 8 bases and J 2 bases, with 11 bases left between them. The CDR3 is 13 amino acids. The CDR3 coding sequence is TGTGCCATCGGGAGGTTAGACACAGATACGCAGTATTTT. Translated, it gives CAIGRLDTDTQYF.

This clonotype was counted ten times or more. The CDR3 protein is CATSRGPYEQYF. The CDR3 bases are TGTGCCACCAGCAGAGGCCCCTACGAGCAGTACTTC. The chain employs TRBV15 and TRBJ2-7, with D unresolved. The CDR3 has 12 amino acids. CDR1 is LNHNV, CDR2 YYDKDF, per germline (reference sequence). Trimming cost V 1 base and J 2 bases, with 3 bases left between them.

The V and J genes are TRBV28 and TRBJ1-2; TRBD1 aligns across 7 bases. V shed 4 bases and J 2 bases; nucleotides not matched to a gene: 13. Germline assignment: CDR1 MDHEN and CDR2 SYDVKM. The CDR3 loop spans 17 amino acids. The CDR3: CASSSTAGGRQNYGYTF. As DNA, the CDR3 is TGTGCCAGCAGTTCGACGGCAGGGGGAAGACAGAACTATGGCTACACCTTC.

This clonotype has just a few counts. For the CDR3, the DNA is TGCGCCAGCAGCTTGGACGAAAGGACCTCCTACAATGAGCAGTTCTTC. Amino acid sequence: CASSLDERTSYNEQFF. The V and J genes are TRBV5-1 and TRBJ2-1; no firm D call. Trimming left V 0 bases short and J 0 bases short, with 10 bases between. Germline CDR1 reads SGHRS; CDR2 reads YFSETQ. The CDR3 is made up of 16 amino acids.

This sequence joins TRBV3-1 and TRBJ2-7; 7 bases map to TRBD1. With 4 bases clipped from V and 6 bases from J, the junction kept 12 bases outside the gene matches. Germline-derived CDR1 and CDR2 are LGHDT and YNNKEL (reference sequence). The CDR3 is made up of 15 amino acids. The CDR3 is CASSLSPTGWGEQYF. Written as DNA, the CDR3 is TGTGCCAGCAGCCTGAGCCCGACAGGGTGGGGCGAGCAGTACTTC.

This rearrangement joins TRBV15 to TRBJ2-7; 14 nucleotides align to TRBD2. V lost 4 bases and J lost 5; bases outside the gene matches: 4. The CDR3 is 15 residues long. In germline, CDR1 is LNHNV, CDR2 YYDKDF (reference sequence). The CDR3 reads CATSTGTSGSHEQYF. CDR3 nucleotide sequence: TGTGCCACCAGCACAGGGACTAGCGGGAGTCACGAGCAGTACTTC.

The chain combines TRBV27 with TRBJ2-2, with 7 bases matching TRBD2. V gave up 6 bases and J gave up 0 bases; unmatched junction bases: 7. The CDR3 spans 16 residues. The germline gives CDR1 MNHEY, CDR2 SMNVEV (reference sequence). The DNA of the CDR3 is TGTGCCAGCAGGAGAGAGGGACTATCGAACACCGGGGAGCTGTTTTTT. Encoded protein: CASRREGLSNTGELFF.

The chain joins TRBV3-1 to TRBJ1-5, with D possibly matching TRBD1 (6 bases). The V gene lost 3 bases and the J gene lost 4 bases, with 16 bases spanning the gap. CDR3 size: 16 residues. Germline V lookup: CDR1 LGHDT, CDR2 YNNKEL (reference sequence). The CDR3 DNA follows: TGTGCCAGCAGCCAGTCCCTGCGGGGGCGGAATCAGCCCCAGCATTTT. As protein: CASSQSLRGRNQPQHF. Full variable domain (remainder filled in from reference TRBV3-1 and TRBJ1-5): DTAVSQTPKYLVTQMGNDKSIKCEQNLGHDTMYWYKQDSKKFLKIMFSYNNKELIINETVPNRFSPKSPDKAHLNLHINSLELGDSAVYFCASSQSLRGRNQPQHFGDGTRLSIL.

The CDR3 loop is CASSNSGGPPYNEQFF. The CDR3 DNA reads TGTGCCAGCAGCAATAGCGGGGGGCCCCCCTACAATGAGCAGTTCTTC. J is TRBJ2-1 and V is TRBV21-1; the table's D gene call, TRBD1, was not cross checked with the DNA. TRBV21-1 is deemed a pseudogene. The CDR3 contains 16 residues.

The chain uses TRBV28 and TRBJ2-4, with 11 bases lining up with TRBD1. The CDR3 runs to 13 residues. Germline CDR1 reads MDHEN; CDR2 reads SYDVKM. Trimming took 11 bases from V and 5 from J; bases not matched to a gene: 5. The CDR3, as DNA: TGTGCCGGACAGGGGGCGAGTGAAAACATTCAGTACTTC. It yields the protein CAGQGASENIQYF.

The chain links TRBV5-1 to TRBJ2-5, with TRBD2 matching 10 bases. The V segment lost 0 bases and the J segment 1 base; nucleotides outside the gene matches: 6. From germline, CDR1 is SGHRS and CDR2 YFSETQ. This CDR3 region has 17 residues. The chain's CDR3 is CASSLGAPSGGQETQYF. CDR3 DNA: TGCGCCAGCAGCTTGGGGGCCCCTAGCGGGGGCCAAGAGACCCAGTACTTC.

The chain is built from TRBV5-6 and TRBJ1-2; TRBD1 might be the D (5 bases). The CDR3 is 14 amino acids. CDR1 SGHDT and CDR2 YYEEEE come from the germline V gene. V dropped 3 bases and J dropped 0 bases, with 9 bases sitting between them. CDR3 loop: CASSSGPTNYGYTF. Written as DNA, the CDR3 is TGTGCCAGCAGCTCGGGACCAACTAACTATGGCTACACCTTC.

This clonotype was seen only a few times. The V call is TRBV6-6, the J call TRBJ1-5; 12 nucleotides line up with TRBD1. After removal of 7 bases from V and 4 bases from J, the junction contained 11 bases not matched to a gene. This CDR3 is 17 amino acids long. CDR1 MNHNY and CDR2 SVGAGI come from the germline V gene (reference sequence). The CDR3 loop is CASIPGQGAGINQPQHF. Here the CDR3 DNA reads TGTGCCAGCATTCCGGGACAGGGGGCTGGGATTAATCAGCCCCAGCATTTT.

The chain couples TRBV20-1 to TRBJ1-2; 7 bases line up with TRBD1. Germline lookup yields CDR1 DFQATT and CDR2 SNEGSKA (reference sequence). This CDR3 comprises 11 residues. With V trimmed by 6 bases and J by 4 bases, 2 bases remained unmatched. CDR3 protein: CSATGLYGYTF. CDR3 DNA: TGCAGTGCGACAGGGCTCTATGGCTACACCTTC.

This sequence joins TRBV7-2 and TRBJ1-2; D is undetermined. CDR1 is SGHTA, CDR2 FQGNSA, per germline. V was trimmed by 7 bases and J by 0 bases, leaving 6 bases between them. CDR3 size: 12 residues. CDR3 DNA: TGTGCCAGCACTTATGCTAACTATGGCTACACCTTC. As protein: CASTYANYGYTF.

This clonotype has a count of ten or more. The J gene is TRBJ2-7, the V gene TRBV6-2 or TRBV6-3; 7 positions agree with TRBD2. The CDR3 is 16 amino acids. Germline assignment: CDR1 MNHEY and CDR2 SVGEGT. Losses at the gene ends were 3 bases for V and 3 bases for J; bases not matched to a gene: 11. The CDR3 coding sequence is TGTGCCAGCAGTTATCCCCTCGGGACTACCAACTACGAGCAGTACTTC. Its translation is CASSYPLGTTNYEQYF.

This clonotype was counted only a few times. The chain links TRBV5-6 to TRBJ2-5; 12 bases are shared with TRBD2. Germline-derived CDR1 and CDR2 are SGHDT and YYEEEE. V was clipped by 3 bases and J by 3 bases; unmatched bases: 6. The CDR3 totals 16 residues. The CDR3 is CASSSRTSGVKETQYF. The CDR3 DNA follows: TGTGCCAGCAGCTCCCGGACTAGCGGGGTGAAAGAGACCCAGTACTTC. The whole variable domain, filled in from reference TRBV5-6 and TRBJ2-5, reads DAGVTQSPTHLIKTRGQQVTLRCSPKSGHDTVSWYQQALGQGPQFIFQYYEEEERQRGNFPDRFSGHQFPNYSSELNVNALLLGDSALYLCASSSRTSGVKETQYFGPGTRLLVL.

The V call is TRBV4-1, the J call TRBJ2-5; D gene unclear. Judging by the DNA end, TRBJ2-7 fits better; the J call may be wrong. This CDR3 region has 15 residues. Germline V gene data show CDR1 as MGHRA and CDR2 as YSYEKL. The CDR3 sequence: CASSQEARLVYEQYF. DNA for the CDR3: TGCGCCAGCAGCCAAGAGGCTAGGTTAGTCTACGAGCAGTACTTC.

The chain joins TRBV7-3 to TRBJ2-3; D possibly matches TRBD1 or TRBD2 (7 bases each). Between the trimmed V and J ends, which lost 2 bases and 5 bases, there was a span of 17 bases. Germline V lookup: CDR1 SGHTA, CDR2 FQGTGA. This CDR3 contains 16 residues. The CDR3 bases are TGTGCCAGCAGCTTATTAGGTCCAGGGGGGGGAGATACGCAGTATTTT. Its translation is CASSLLGPGGGDTQYF.

This clonotype was detected only a few times. The chain links TRBV12-3 or TRBV12-4 to TRBJ2-1, with 12 bases matching TRBD2. The V and J ends lost 4 bases and 10 bases, in that order; junction bases with no gene match: 8. The CDR3 sequence is 15 residues long. Written as DNA, the CDR3 is TGTGCCAGCAGTTCCGGGACTAGCGGGTTTAGAGAGCAGTTCTTC. It yields the protein CASSSGTSGFREQFF.

This clonotype showed up many times. The chain has TRBV24-1 and TRBJ1-5; D ambiguous. V was pared by 5 bases and J by 11 bases, with 21 bases between. This CDR3 has 15 amino acids. The germline CDR1 and CDR2 sequences are KGHDR and SFDVKD. The CDR3 loop is CATSGSDTTKFAQHF. In DNA, the CDR3 is TGTGCCACCAGTGGTTCTGACACCACTAAATTCGCCCAGCATTTT.

This clonotype was counted between two and nine times. This chain connects TRBV5-1 to TRBJ2-5, with TRBD1 as a possible D gene (6 bases). Germline V gene lookup returns CDR1 SGHRS and CDR2 YFSETQ. The CDR3 contains 15 residues. V was cut by 4 bases and J by 1 base, with 14 bases left in between. CDR3 nucleotides: TGCGCCAGCAGCACGACAGGTGAAATCCAAGAGACCCAGTACTTC. Protein: CASSTTGEIQETQYF.

The rearrangement links TRBV15 to TRBJ2-5, with unresolved D. The J call is uncertain, as TRBJ2-7 better fits the DNA end. The CDR3 spans 14 residues. The germline gives CDR1 LNHNV, CDR2 YYDKDF (reference sequence). The CDR3 protein is CATGTRKGLYEQYF. CDR3 DNA sequence: TGTGCCACAGGAACCAGGAAAGGGCTTTACGAGCAGTACTTC.

This clonotype appeared a few times. V usage is TRBV5-1 and J usage is TRBJ2-6; a weak D match, TRBD1 (6 bases). The CDR3 extends over 15 amino acids. The germline CDR1 and CDR2 sequences are SGHRS and YFSETQ. Trimming pared 3 bases from V and 3 bases from J, leaving 10 bases between. Written as DNA, the CDR3 is TGCGCCAGCAGCTCAGACAGGTTTGGGGCCAACGTCCTGACTTTC. Translated, it gives CASSSDRFGANVLTF.

The rearrangement joins TRBV11-2 to TRBJ2-5; D is ambiguous. The germline V and J ends were trimmed by 1 base and 1 base, with 10 bases remaining between them. Germline V gives CDR1 SGHAT, CDR2 FQNNGV. The CDR3 totals 15 residues. CDR3 nucleotides: TGTGCCAGCAGCTTAGGGCAGGTCACCCAAGAGACCCAGTACTTC. This gives the protein CASSLGQVTQETQYF.